The T cell receptor (beta chain) described here comes from a study of somatic mutations in cytotoxic T cells in rheumatoid arthritis. About the research overall: Nearly 100% purity was obtained when some V beta antibody-stained T-cell populations were flow-sorted; these included V beta1+ cells sequenced for TCRB. Study-level points and caveats: Among about 70 patients, several showed a largest CD8+ clone that surpassed 20% of CD8+ cells. Compared with age-matched healthy controls, rheumatoid arthritis patients did not differ significantly in CD8+ T-cell clonality.

Each healthy control was a blood donor; the group had a median age of approximately 50 years (range about 20-80), and 55% were female. CDR1 and CDR2 (germline): KGHSH, LQKENI. The CDR3 totals 14 residues. The V end was cut by 5 bases, the J end by 7 bases, with 15 bases between. Repertoires were generated with immunoSEQ multiplex PCR, while TCRdb's copy carries only in-frame clones and drops some. Of 10,000 to 12,000 clones listed, roughly 80% are singletons. Points on this clone: The antigen remains undetermined.

The sequenced sample consisted of CD8+ T cells sorted from blood. The J gene is TRBJ1-5, the V gene TRBV18, with D possibly being TRBD1 (6 bases). This clonotype was sampled from a man in his fifties or sixties in good health. This chain's CDR3 is CASSSEQGYQPQHF. In DNA, the CDR3 is TGTGCCAGCTCATCAGAACAGGGCTACCAGCCCCAGCATTTT. The full variable domain, completed using reference TRBV18 and TRBJ1-5, is NAGVMQNPRHLVRRRGQEARLRCSPMKGHSHVYWYRQLPEEGLKFMVYLQKENIIDESGMPKERFSAEFPKEGPSILRIQQVVRGDSAAYFCASSSEQGYQPQHFGDGTRLSIL.